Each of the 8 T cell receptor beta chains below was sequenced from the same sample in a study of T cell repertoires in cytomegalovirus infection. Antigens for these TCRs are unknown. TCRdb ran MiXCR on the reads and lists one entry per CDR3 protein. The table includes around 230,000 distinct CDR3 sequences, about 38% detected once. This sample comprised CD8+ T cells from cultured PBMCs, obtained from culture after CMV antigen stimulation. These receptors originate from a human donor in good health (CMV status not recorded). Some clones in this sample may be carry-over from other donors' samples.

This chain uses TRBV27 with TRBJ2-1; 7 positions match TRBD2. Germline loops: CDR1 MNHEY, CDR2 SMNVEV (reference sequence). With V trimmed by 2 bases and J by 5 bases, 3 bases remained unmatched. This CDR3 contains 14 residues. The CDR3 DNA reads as TGTGCCAGCAGTTTAACTAGCGCCAACAATGAGCAGTTCTTC. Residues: CASSLTSANNEQFF.

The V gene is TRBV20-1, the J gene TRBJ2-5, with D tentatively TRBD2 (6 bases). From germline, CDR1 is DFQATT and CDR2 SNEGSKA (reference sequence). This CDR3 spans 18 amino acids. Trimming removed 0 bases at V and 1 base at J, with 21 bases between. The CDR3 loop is CSARDYGGDGPFQETQYF. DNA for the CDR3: TGCAGTGCTAGAGATTACGGAGGGGACGGCCCCTTCCAAGAGACCCAGTACTTC.

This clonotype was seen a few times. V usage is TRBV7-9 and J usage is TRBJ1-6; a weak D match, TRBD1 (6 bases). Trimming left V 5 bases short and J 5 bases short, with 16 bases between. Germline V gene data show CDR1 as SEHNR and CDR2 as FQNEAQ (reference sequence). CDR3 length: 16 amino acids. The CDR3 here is CASSTDGGFDNSPLHF. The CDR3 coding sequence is TGTGCCAGCAGCACCGACGGGGGCTTCGATAATTCACCCCTCCACTTT.

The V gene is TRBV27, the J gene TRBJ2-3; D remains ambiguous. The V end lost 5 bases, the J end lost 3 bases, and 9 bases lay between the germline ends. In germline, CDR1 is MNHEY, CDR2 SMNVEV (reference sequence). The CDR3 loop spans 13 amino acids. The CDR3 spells CASSQTETDTQYF. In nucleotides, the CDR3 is TGTGCCAGCAGTCAGACGGAGACAGATACGCAGTATTTT.

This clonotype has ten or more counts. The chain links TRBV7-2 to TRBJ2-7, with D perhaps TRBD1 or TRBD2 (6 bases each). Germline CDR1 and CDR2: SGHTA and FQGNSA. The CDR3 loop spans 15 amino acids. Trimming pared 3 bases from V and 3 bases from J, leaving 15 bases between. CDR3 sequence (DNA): TGTGCCAGCAGCTTCTCGGAGGGGGGCTTCTACGAGCAGTACTTC. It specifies CASSFSEGGFYEQYF.

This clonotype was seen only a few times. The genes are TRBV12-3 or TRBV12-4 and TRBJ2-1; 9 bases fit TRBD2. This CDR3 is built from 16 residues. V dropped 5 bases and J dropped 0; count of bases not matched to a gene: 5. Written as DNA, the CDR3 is TGTGCCAGCAGTGCTAGCGGGATGAGCTCCTACAATGAGCAGTTCTTC. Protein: CASSASGMSSYNEQFF.

CDR3 in DNA: TGTGCCAGCACCATCCCCCCCCTCGAGCAGTACTTC. Translation: CASTIPPLEQYF. J is TRBJ2-7 and V is TRBV7-2; D ambiguous. The V and J ends lost 7 bases and 6 bases respectively, with 13 bases between them. Germline V gives CDR1 SGHTA, CDR2 FQGNSA. The CDR3 sequence is 12 residues long.

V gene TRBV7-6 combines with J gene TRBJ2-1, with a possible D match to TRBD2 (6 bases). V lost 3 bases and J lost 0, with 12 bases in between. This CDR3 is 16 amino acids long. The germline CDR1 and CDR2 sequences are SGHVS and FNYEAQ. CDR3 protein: CASSFPRGTSYNEQFF. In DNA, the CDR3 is TGTGCCAGCAGCTTTCCCCGGGGGACCTCCTACAATGAGCAGTTCTTC.